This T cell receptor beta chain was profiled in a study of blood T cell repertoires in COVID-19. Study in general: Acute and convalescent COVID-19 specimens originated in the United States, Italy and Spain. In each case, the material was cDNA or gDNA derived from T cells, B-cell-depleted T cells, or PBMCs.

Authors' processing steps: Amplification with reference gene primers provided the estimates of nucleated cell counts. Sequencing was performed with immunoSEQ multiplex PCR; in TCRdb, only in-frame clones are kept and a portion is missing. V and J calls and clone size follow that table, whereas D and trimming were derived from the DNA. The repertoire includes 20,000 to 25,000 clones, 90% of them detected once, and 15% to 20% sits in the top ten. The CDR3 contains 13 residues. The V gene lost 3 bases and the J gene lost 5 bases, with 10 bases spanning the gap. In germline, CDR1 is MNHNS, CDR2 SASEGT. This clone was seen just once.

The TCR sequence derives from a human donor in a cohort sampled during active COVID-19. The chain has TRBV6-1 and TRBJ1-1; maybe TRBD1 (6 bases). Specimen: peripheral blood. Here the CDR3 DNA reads TGTGCCAGCAGTGACGTTAGGGGGACTGAAGCTTTCTTT. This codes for CASSDVRGTEAFF.